This T cell receptor (beta chain) is from a study of shared clonotypes between healthy human individuals. About the research overall: For every donor, three CD4 naive, three CD4 memory, two CD8 naive and one CD8 memory plates were used. General observations from the study: All-four-donor shared clonotypes had higher generation probabilities than non-shared clonotypes did. Estimated clonotype richness was generally higher in naive than memory subsets.

Generated by immunoSEQ multiplex PCR, the TCRdb table keeps only in-frame clones and is missing some. This sample has about 960,000 clones, with over 75% found just once. This clone has just one count. Its antigen remains unidentified. CD4+ cell separation produced CD45RA+ naive and CD45RA-negative memory subsets. The CDR3 has 16 amino acids. Germline CDR1 MNHEY, CDR2 SMNVEV (reference sequence). The V end was cut by 8 bases, the J end by 1 base, with 19 bases between. The rearrangement joins TRBV27 to TRBJ2-3; the D is unclear. The source material was memory CD4+ T cells sorted from blood. Described subset: CD45RA-negative fraction. The sequence derives from a man aged 18 to 30 in good health. The CDR3 sequence is CASQLTRAFRTDTQYF. CDR3 sequence (DNA): TGTGCCAGCCAACTGACCCGGGCCTTCCGCACAGATACGCAGTATTTT.